This T cell receptor (beta chain) was captured in a study of tumor-infiltrating lymphocytes in primary liver carcinoma. Study overall: Surgical resection was used to treat these primary liver carcinoma patients. Tumors, staged T1-T3 N0M0, spanned 4.2 to 10 cm. Productive TCRbeta read counts per sample ran from roughly 3.8 to 7.5 million and were similar across tissue types.

Germline DNA was also extracted, and blood RNA derived from unsorted whole blood. Chronic HBV infection was present in the patients, who were treatment-naive. A primer matching the constant region was used to make TCR beta cDNA from 500 to 600 ng of total RNA. Three nested multiplex PCR rounds, a slightly modified ARM-PCR method, built the TCR beta libraries. Forward primers for TRBV1-TRBV30 and a C-beta reverse primer served the first two PCR rounds, at 10 cycles each. MiXCR was run by TCRdb on the multiplex PCR reads, yielding one entry per CDR3 protein. The table includes 190,000 or so distinct CDR3 sequences, around 60% detected once. The CDR3 extends over 16 amino acids. CDR1 SGHAT and CDR2 FQNNGV come from the germline V gene. Comments on this clonotype: Its ends do not fully match the called genes, so a read error is possible.

The specimen sequenced was peripheral blood. The chain carries TRBV11-2 and TRBJ2-1, with D uncertain. This clonotype was obtained from a woman in her sixties or seventies with primary liver carcinoma and hepatitis B virus infection. CDR3 amino acids: CASSLTRVSCYNDQFF. DNA of the CDR3: TGTGCCAGCTCCCTTACCCGAGTTTCCTGTTACAATGATCAGTTCTTC.